The 27 T cell receptor beta chains below come from one sample, sequenced in a study of T cells after yellow fever vaccination (dated by TCRdb to the late 2010s). The label giving this sample's treatment or condition can be read as: live attenuated yellow fever vaccine strain. Libraries were built with 5' RACE. TCRdb records Illumina HiSeq 2500 as the sequencer. TCRdb applied fastp at Q25 and MiXCR to the public reads, then kept only in-frame beta chains. Rows are unified per CDR3 protein, each entry keeping the most common DNA and genes. Here the sample has about 68,000 distinct CDR3 sequences; around 7% occur a single time. The ten largest make up 37% of the sample. The sample in question was CD8+ T cells sorted from PBMCs, obtained approximately 40 days after the first yellow fever vaccination. The receptors were gathered from a man aged 18-30 years who received the YFV17D yellow fever vaccine.

This clonotype has ten or more counts. The CDR3 sequence is CASSHRGRDGYTF. CDR3 sequence (DNA): TGTGCCAGCAGTCACAGGGGAAGGGATGGCTACACCTTC. The rearrangement joins TRBV27 to TRBJ1-2, with TRBD1 matching over 7 bases. The V and J ends lost 5 bases and 6 bases, in that order; junction bases with no gene match: 6. The germline CDR1 and CDR2 sequences are MNHEY and SMNVEV (reference sequence). This CDR3 has 13 amino acids.

This clonotype was found many times. CDR3 coding DNA: TGTGCCAGCAGTCGCACCCCCTCTCGATACGAGCAGTACTTC. Its translation is CASSRTPSRYEQYF. V gene TRBV27 combines with J gene TRBJ2-7; D uncertain. The germline V gene has CDR1 MNHEY and CDR2 SMNVEV (reference sequence). The CDR3 runs to 14 residues. Trimming removed 5 bases from V and 4 bases from J, with 15 bases in between.

This rearrangement joins TRBV20-1 to TRBJ2-3, with D possibly being TRBD1 or TRBD2 (6 bases each). The CDR3 runs to 14 residues. Germline V lookup: CDR1 DFQATT, CDR2 SNEGSKA (reference sequence). The V and J ends lost 6 bases and 2 bases respectively, with 15 bases between them. The chain's CDR3 is CSAPRGGDTDTQYF. The CDR3 nucleotides are TGCAGTGCCCCCAGGGGAGGTGACACAGATACGCAGTATTTT.

This clonotype was detected only a few times. J is TRBJ2-1 and V is TRBV5-1; TRBD1 matches 8 bases. Germline V gene data show CDR1 as SGHRS and CDR2 as YFSETQ. The V and J ends lost 0 bases and 1 base, in that order; junction bases with no gene match: 6. The CDR3 loop spans 17 amino acids. The chain's CDR3 is CASSLGVRTGSYNEQFF. CDR3 DNA sequence: TGCGCCAGCAGCTTGGGGGTCCGGACAGGGTCCTACAATGAGCAGTTCTTC.

This clonotype was detected ten times or more. This sequence joins TRBV10-3 and TRBJ2-5; TRBD2 aligns across 12 bases. V dropped 10 bases and J dropped 3; count of bases not matched to a gene: 6. This CDR3 comprises 14 residues. Per the germline V gene, CDR1 is ENHRY and CDR2 is SYGVKD. CDR3 coding DNA: TGTGCCACTAGACTAGCGGGGGCGGAAGAGACCCAGTACTTC. Protein: CATRLAGAEETQYF.

On this clonotype: This may be a read error, as it is one base from a much larger clone. The chain's CDR3 is CASSWARLAGEETQCF. The CDR3 DNA reads TGTGCCAGCAGTTGGGCTCGACTAGCGGGGGAAGAGACCCAGTGCTTC. This chain links TRBV6-5 with TRBJ2-5; 12 nucleotides agree with TRBD2. CDR1 is MNHEY, CDR2 SVGAGI, per germline. The CDR3 runs 16 residues.

The gene calls are TRBV7-6 and TRBJ1-6; a weak D match, TRBD1 (6 bases). The CDR3 contains 14 residues. CDR1 and CDR2 (germline): SGHVS, FNYEAQ. Trimming cost V 5 bases and J 7 bases, with 12 bases left between them. The CDR3 loop is CASSLTGPNSPLHF. CDR3 bases: TGTGCCAGCAGCCTAACAGGGCCGAATTCACCCCTCCACTTT.

V gene TRBV4-3 combines with J gene TRBJ2-2, with D tentatively TRBD1 (6 bases). Trimming stripped 5 bases from V and 5 bases from J, with 18 bases between. CDR3 size: 16 residues. Germline loops: CDR1 LGHNA, CDR2 YSLEER. The CDR3 DNA follows: TGCGCCAGCAGCGACCGACAGGTTCGCGGTACCGGGGAGCTGTTTTTT. This sequence encodes CASSDRQVRGTGELFF.

This clonotype has ten or more counts. This chain joins TRBV19 and TRBJ2-1, with unresolved D. Trimming removed 2 bases from V and 7 bases from J, with 6 bases in between. The CDR3 contains 12 residues. Germline CDR1 LNHDA, CDR2 SQIVND (reference sequence). The CDR3 protein is CASSIFRNEQFF. In DNA form, the CDR3 reads TGTGCCAGTAGTATATTTAGGAATGAGCAGTTCTTC.

This clonotype was counted once. The chain joins TRBV7-2 to TRBJ2-3, with 12 nucleotides matching TRBD2. With 5 bases clipped from V and 14 bases from J, the junction kept 17 bases outside the gene matches. The CDR3 totals 16 residues. Germline CDR1 SGHTA, CDR2 FQGNSA. The CDR3 is CASSPLAGGPYIRAYF. In nucleotides, the CDR3 is TGTGCCAGCAGCCCACTAGCGGGGGGCCCTTATATACGCGCGTATTTT. The whole variable domain, remainder taken from reference TRBV7-2 and TRBJ2-3, is GAGVSQSPSNKVTEKGKDVELRCDPISGHTALYWYRQSLGQGLEFLIYFQGNSAPDKSGLPSDRFSAERTGGSVSTLTIQRTQQEDSAVYLCASSPLAGGPYIRAYFGPGTRLTVL.

The chain links TRBV4-3 to TRBJ1-1; no reliable D call. V gave up 1 base and J gave up 5 bases, with 14 bases separating them. Germline V CDR1 and CDR2: LGHNA, YSLEER. The CDR3 contains 15 residues. The CDR3 here is CASSQASYLGTEAFF. The CDR3 coding sequence is TGCGCCAGCAGCCAAGCCAGCTACCTGGGGACTGAAGCTTTCTTT.

On this clonotype itself: This may stem from a read error, because a much larger clone lies one nucleotide away. The chain employs TRBV6-2 or TRBV6-3 and TRBJ1-2; D might be TRBD1 (5 bases). The germline V gene encodes CDR1 MNHEY and CDR2 SVGEGT. The CDR3 extends over 13 amino acids. CDR3: CVSSYVPGVGYTF. Here the CDR3 DNA reads TGTGTCAGCAGTTACGTTCCGGGGGTCGGCTACACCTTC.

This clonotype was counted between two and nine times. The chain recombines TRBV12-3 or TRBV12-4 with TRBJ2-3, with D tentatively TRBD2 (5 bases). V was pared by 7 bases and J by 6 bases, with 11 bases between. The CDR3 loop spans 12 amino acids. Written as DNA, the CDR3 is TGTGCCAGCACCAATCCGGGGGATACGCAGTATTTT. It codes for CASTNPGDTQYF.

This clonotype was seen once. V usage is TRBV12-5 and J usage is TRBJ2-7; D may be TRBD1 (6 bases). The ends were cut back, 6 bases at V and 3 bases at J, with 15 bases in the middle. The CDR3 length is 14 residues. Germline CDR1 is LGHNT and CDR2 is FRNRAP. The CDR3 is CASGFPGHLYEQYF. For the CDR3, the DNA is TGTGCTAGTGGGTTCCCGGGACACCTCTACGAGCAGTACTTC.

This clonotype has a handful of counts. This chain links TRBV11-2 with TRBJ2-3; 12 bases map to TRBD2. The V gene end was trimmed by 5 bases and the J gene end by 3 bases; junction bases not matched to a gene: 12. The CDR3 is 18 residues long. Germline-derived CDR1 and CDR2 are SGHAT and FQNNGV. This chain's CDR3 is CASSPRASGGAGTDTQYF. In nucleotides, the CDR3 is TGTGCCAGCAGCCCTCGAGCTAGCGGGGGGGCCGGAACAGATACGCAGTATTTT.

This clonotype has just a few counts. The V and J genes are TRBV4-1 and TRBJ1-2; D gene ambiguous. The V gene's germline CDR1 is MGHRA and CDR2 YSYEKL. The CDR3 runs to 12 residues. Trimming left V 0 bases short and J 13 bases short, with 12 bases between. For the CDR3, the DNA is TGCGCCAGCAGCCAAGATCCCAACCGCCGCACCTTC. It specifies CASSQDPNRRTF.

Points on this clonotype: A read error may explain this, as a much larger clone is one base away. This chain uses TRBV15 with TRBJ2-1; D might be TRBD1 (6 bases). This CDR3 spans 13 amino acids. Trimming removed 5 bases at V and 9 bases at J, with 14 bases between. Germline values: CDR1 LNHNV, CDR2 YYDKDF (reference sequence). This CDR3 is CATSANTGLEQFF. DNA for the CDR3: TGTGCCACCAGCGCCAACACAGGGCTTGAGCAGTTCTTC.

This clonotype was counted ten times or more. The gene calls are TRBV11-2 and TRBJ2-7; 8 bases are shared with TRBD1. The V gene end was trimmed by 5 bases and the J gene end by 4 bases; junction bases not matched to a gene: 19. Per the germline V gene, CDR1 is SGHAT and CDR2 is FQNNGV. This CDR3 comprises 18 residues. The CDR3 nucleotides read TGTGCCAGCAGCCAAGGGACAGGTCGGCTCGGCTTTAATTACGAGCAGTACGTC. It is translated as CASSQGTGRLGFNYEQYV.

The V gene is TRBV6-2 or TRBV6-3, the J gene TRBJ2-7, with D hard to call. Trimming shortened V by 1 base and J by 2 bases, and 6 bases separated the two germline ends. The germline V gene has CDR1 MNHEY and CDR2 SVGEGT. There are 13 residues in the CDR3. The DNA of the CDR3 is TGTGCCAGCAGTTACTTGAAGACCTACGAGCAGTACTTC. Residues: CASSYLKTYEQYF.

The chain employs TRBV9 and TRBJ1-2; D unclear. V was cut by 4 bases and J by 8 bases, with 15 bases left in between. The CDR3 is 13 amino acids. CDR1 SGDLS and CDR2 YYNGEE come from the germline V gene. This CDR3 reads CASSQAGWEGYTF. Written as DNA, the CDR3 is TGTGCCAGCAGCCAAGCCGGGTGGGAAGGCTACACCTTC.

The V and J genes are TRBV19 and TRBJ2-5, with D possibly being TRBD2 (5 bases). This CDR3 is 13 amino acids long. Trimming took off 6 bases at V and 5 bases at J, with 13 bases between the two ends. Germline CDR1 LNHDA, CDR2 SQIVND (reference sequence). For the CDR3, the DNA is TGTGCCAGTAGCACTGGGCCGGGGGAGACCCAGTACTTC. This encodes CASSTGPGETQYF.

The J gene is TRBJ1-2, the V gene TRBV23-1; weak D call: TRBD1 (6 bases). TRBV23-1 is an ORF, with its function uncertain. CDR3 size: 13 residues. Trimming took 7 bases from V and 4 from J, leaving 13 bases between them. In DNA, the CDR3 is TGCGCCAGCATCCGAGGGGGGGGCTATGGCTACACCTTC. Protein: CASIRGGGYGYTF.

This clonotype was seen a handful of times. The chain uses TRBV7-9 and TRBJ2-1; 9 nucleotides line up with TRBD1. V was clipped by 5 bases and J by 7 bases; unmatched bases: 9. Germline CDR1 and CDR2: SEHNR and FQNEAQ (reference sequence). CDR3 length equals 15 residues. CDR3 in DNA: TGTGCCAGCAGCCCAGGGGGGACAGGGCCAAATGAGCAGTTCTTC. The encoded protein is CASSPGGTGPNEQFF. Full variable domain (outside the CDR3, taken from reference TRBV7-9 and TRBJ2-1): DTGVSQNPRHKITKRGQNVTFRCDPISEHNRLYWYRQTLGQGPEFLTYFQNEAQLEKSRLLSDRFSAERPKGSFSTLEIQRTEQGDSAMYLCASSPGGTGPNEQFFGPGTRLTVL.

This clonotype was detected ten times or more. The V call is TRBV6-1, the J call TRBJ2-7; TRBD2 matches 12 bases. Germline CDR1 reads MNHNS; CDR2 reads SASEGT. CDR3 length: 15 residues. The CDR3 region is CASREGLAGSYEQYV. The CDR3 coding sequence is TGTGCCAGCAGGGAAGGACTAGCGGGGTCCTACGAGCAGTACGTC.

This clonotype appeared a few times. The chain has TRBV29-1 and TRBJ2-1; 9 bases match TRBD2. With 7 bases clipped from V and 3 bases from J, the junction kept 7 bases outside the gene matches. The CDR3 contains 14 residues. Germline V gene data show CDR1 as SQVTM and CDR2 as ANQGSEA. The CDR3 here is CSAPTSGNYNEQFF. DNA of the CDR3: TGCAGCGCCCCGACTAGCGGCAACTACAATGAGCAGTTCTTC.

Remarks on this clonotype: Relative to the germline gene, one junction end is altered; a read error may explain this. The chain uses TRBV5-5 and TRBJ2-3; D is perhaps TRBD1 (5 bases). Germline V gene sequence: CDR1 SGHKS, CDR2 YYEKEE (reference sequence). This CDR3 has 13 residues. Here the CDR3 DNA reads TGTGCCATCAGCCCAGGGTTTGGAGATACGCAGTATTTT. This codes for CAISPGFGDTQYF.

In its sample, this clonotype was seen a few times. The chain links TRBV4-1 to TRBJ2-2, with D possibly TRBD2 on 5 matching bases. Germline V lookup: CDR1 MGHRA, CDR2 YSYEKL. V lost 5 bases and J lost 5, with 6 bases in between. The CDR3 is 12 residues long. CDR3 sequence: CASSGETGELFF. The CDR3, as DNA: TGCGCCAGCAGCGGGGAGACCGGGGAGCTGTTTTTT.